What follows is one TCR beta chain and its context. Its specificity is unknown. Once sorted, every population was more than 95% pure. These data originate in a study of beta chain features in type 1 diabetes. Study-level results: Cells carrying high TCR expression could end up over-represented when cDNA is sequenced. Among patients with Type 1 diabetes, TCRB CDR3s were moderately but significantly shorter in every one of the four CD4+ subsets. With patients and controls alike, PCR might favor shorter templates to an equal degree.

Sequenced material consisted of expressed TCRB transcripts (all of the isolated RNA was reverse transcribed). TCRdb's copy holds only in-frame clones and misses some; the assay was immunoSEQ multiplex PCR. Of under 20,000 clones listed, 55% are singletons. Germline loops: CDR1 SGHNT, CDR2 YYREEE (reference sequence). The CDR3 consists of 12 residues. The ends were cut back, 4 bases at V and 4 bases at J, with 9 bases in the middle. The chain carries TRBV5-4 and TRBJ2-7, with a tentative D call TRBD1 (6 bases). This TCR came from a woman between 18 and 29 years old in good health. The sample consisted of stem cell memory CD4+ T cells from blood. The CDR3 sequence is CASSLTGYEQYF. CDR3 nucleotides: TGTGCCAGCAGCCTCACAGGGTACGAGCAGTACTTC.